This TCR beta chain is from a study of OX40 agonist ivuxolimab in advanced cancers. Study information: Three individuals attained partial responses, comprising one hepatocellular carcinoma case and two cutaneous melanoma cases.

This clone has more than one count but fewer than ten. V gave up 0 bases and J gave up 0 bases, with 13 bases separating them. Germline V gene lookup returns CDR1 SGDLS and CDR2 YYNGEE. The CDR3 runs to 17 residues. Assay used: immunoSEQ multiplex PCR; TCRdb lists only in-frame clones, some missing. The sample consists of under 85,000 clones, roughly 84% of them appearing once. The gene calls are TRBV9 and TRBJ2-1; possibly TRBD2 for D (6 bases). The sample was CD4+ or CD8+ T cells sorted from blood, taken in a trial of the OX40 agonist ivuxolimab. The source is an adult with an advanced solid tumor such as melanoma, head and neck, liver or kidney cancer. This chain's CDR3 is CASSVVRAGSSYNEQFF. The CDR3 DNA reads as TGTGCCAGCAGCGTAGTCCGAGCGGGCAGCTCCTACAATGAGCAGTTCTTC.